The entry below gives a single T cell receptor beta chain sequence along with its context. Its antigen is unknown. The germline V gene has CDR1 SGHTA and CDR2 FQGNSA. The ends were cut back, 4 bases at V and 3 bases at J, with 22 bases in the middle. The CDR3 extends over 18 amino acids. These data are taken from a study of shared clonotypes between healthy human individuals. Study findings and constraints: The genetic and exposure-history diversity represented was limited by few donors.

The assay was immunoSEQ multiplex PCR, and TCRdb's table has in-frame clones only and misses some. This sample has over 2 million clones, with around 96% found just once. The naive CD8 fraction comprised CD45RO-negative cells positively selected for CCR7 and excluded terminally differentiated effector memory CD45RA+ cells. The sequence came from a man aged 18 to 29 in good health. This chain joins TRBV7-2 and TRBJ2-1; no definite D call. Sample: naive CD8+ T cells sorted from blood. For the CDR3, the DNA is TGTGCCAGCAGCTCAGGCAGCGTGGGCGGACCACTCTACAATGAGCAGTTCTTC. It codes for CASSSGSVGGPLYNEQFF.